The entry that follows covers one T cell receptor beta chain sequence. Antigen unknown. Trimming left V 4 bases short and J 0 bases short, with 9 bases between. The CDR3 consists of 15 residues. Germline lookup yields CDR1 MGHRA and CDR2 YSYEKL. Partitioning of CD4+ cells yielded a CD45RA+ naive subset and a CD45RA-negative memory subset. This sample is part of a study of shared clonotypes between healthy human individuals. Study outcomes and limitations: As a rule, naive subsets had a larger estimated richness than memory subsets. The naive CD4 repertoires of a handful of donors were compared, and about 5% of clonotypes were shared.

Measured with immunoSEQ multiplex PCR; TCRdb has only the in-frame clones, and not every one. The data hold 2,500,000 or so clones, with 85% to 95% observed a single time. The sequenced material came from naive CD4+ T cells from PBMCs. Subset: CD45RA+ positively selected. The sequence was collected from a man younger than 35 in good health. Some clones in this sample may be carry-over from other donors' samples. The rearrangement joins TRBV4-1 to TRBJ1-4; possibly TRBD1 for D (6 bases). CDR3 sequence (DNA): TGCGCCAGCAGCCGGAGGGGGACAACTAATGAAAAACTGTTTTTT. Its translation is CASSRRGTTNEKLFF.